This T cell receptor beta chain was identified during a study of blood T cells in healthy people across ages. Study results and caveats: Long-lived donors exceeded aged donors in naive CD4+ cells and diversity. Reliance upon unsorted PBMCs precluded definitive naive versus antigen-experienced comparison.

Per individual sample, total RNA of at least 5 micrograms was extracted. The CDR3 totals 14 residues. V shed 4 bases and J 7 bases; nucleotides not matched to a gene: 9. CDR1 DFQATT and CDR2 SNEGSKA come from the germline V gene (reference sequence). A second PCR of 7 to 11 cycles used a sample-barcoded 5' primer and a J-beta primer mix. MiXCR was run by TCRdb on the 5' RACE reads, yielding one entry per CDR3 protein. Here the sample spans 1,500,000 or so distinct CDR3 sequences, around 40% being singletons. The sample holds one count of this clonotype. Its antigen is unknown. The sample taken for sequencing was blood. This chain connects TRBV20-1 to TRBJ2-1, with TRBD1 matching 8 bases. The source is a woman aged 18-29 years in good health. The CDR3 is CSAKTGWDRNEQFF. In DNA form, the CDR3 reads TGCAGTGCTAAGACGGGCTGGGACAGGAATGAGCAGTTCTTC.